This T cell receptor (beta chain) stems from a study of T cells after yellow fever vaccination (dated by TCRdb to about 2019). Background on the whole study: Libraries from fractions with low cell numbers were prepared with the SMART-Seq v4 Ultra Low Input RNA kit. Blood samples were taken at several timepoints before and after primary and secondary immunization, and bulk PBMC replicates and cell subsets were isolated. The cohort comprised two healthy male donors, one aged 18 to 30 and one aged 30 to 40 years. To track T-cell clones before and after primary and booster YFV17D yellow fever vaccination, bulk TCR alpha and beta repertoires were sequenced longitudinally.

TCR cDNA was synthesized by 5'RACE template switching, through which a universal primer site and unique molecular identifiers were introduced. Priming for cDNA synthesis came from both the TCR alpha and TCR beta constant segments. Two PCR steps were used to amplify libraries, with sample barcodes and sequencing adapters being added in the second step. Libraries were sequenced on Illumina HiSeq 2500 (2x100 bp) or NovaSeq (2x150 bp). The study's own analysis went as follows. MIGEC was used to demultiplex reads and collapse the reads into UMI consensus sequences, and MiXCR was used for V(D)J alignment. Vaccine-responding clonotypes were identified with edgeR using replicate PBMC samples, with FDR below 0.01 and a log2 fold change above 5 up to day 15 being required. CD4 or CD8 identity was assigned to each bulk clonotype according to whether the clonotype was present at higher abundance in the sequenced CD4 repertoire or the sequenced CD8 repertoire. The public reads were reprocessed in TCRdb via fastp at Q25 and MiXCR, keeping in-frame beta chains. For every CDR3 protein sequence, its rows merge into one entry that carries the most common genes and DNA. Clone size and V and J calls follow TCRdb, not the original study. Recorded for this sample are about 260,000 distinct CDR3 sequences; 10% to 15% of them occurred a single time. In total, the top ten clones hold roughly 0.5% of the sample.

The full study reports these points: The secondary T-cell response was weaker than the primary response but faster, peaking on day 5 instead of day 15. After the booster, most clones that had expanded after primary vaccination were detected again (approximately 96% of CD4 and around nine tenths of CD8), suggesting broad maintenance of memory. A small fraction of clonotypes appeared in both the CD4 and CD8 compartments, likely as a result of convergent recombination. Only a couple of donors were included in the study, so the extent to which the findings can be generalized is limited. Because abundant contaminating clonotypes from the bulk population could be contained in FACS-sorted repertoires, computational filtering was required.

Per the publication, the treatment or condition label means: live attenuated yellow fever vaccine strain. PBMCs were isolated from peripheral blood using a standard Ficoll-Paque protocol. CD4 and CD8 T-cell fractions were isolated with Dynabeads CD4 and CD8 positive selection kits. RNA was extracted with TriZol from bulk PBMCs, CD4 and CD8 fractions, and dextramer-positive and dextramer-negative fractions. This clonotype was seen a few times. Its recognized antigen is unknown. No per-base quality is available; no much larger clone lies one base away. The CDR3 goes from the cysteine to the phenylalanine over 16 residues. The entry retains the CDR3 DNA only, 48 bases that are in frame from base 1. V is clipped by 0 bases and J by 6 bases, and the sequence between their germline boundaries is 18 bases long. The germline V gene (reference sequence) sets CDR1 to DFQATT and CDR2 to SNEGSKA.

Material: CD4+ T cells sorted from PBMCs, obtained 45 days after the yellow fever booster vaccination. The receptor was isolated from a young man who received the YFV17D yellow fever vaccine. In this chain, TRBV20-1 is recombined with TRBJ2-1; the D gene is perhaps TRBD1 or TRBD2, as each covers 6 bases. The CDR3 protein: CSARDSGGAGGNEQFF. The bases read TGCAGTGCTAGAGATTCCGGGGGCGCAGGTGGCAATGAGCAGTTCTTC.